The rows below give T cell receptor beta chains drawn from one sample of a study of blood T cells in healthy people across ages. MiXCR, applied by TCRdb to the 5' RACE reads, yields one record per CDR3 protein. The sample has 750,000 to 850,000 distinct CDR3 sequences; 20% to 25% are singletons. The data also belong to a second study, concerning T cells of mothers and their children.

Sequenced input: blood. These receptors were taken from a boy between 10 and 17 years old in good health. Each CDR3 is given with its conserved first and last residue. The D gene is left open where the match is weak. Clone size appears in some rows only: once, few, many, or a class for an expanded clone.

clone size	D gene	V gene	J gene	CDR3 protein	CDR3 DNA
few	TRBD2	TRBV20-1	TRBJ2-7	CSASQRGGFEQYF	TGCAGTGCCTCCCAGCGGGGAGGCTTCGAGCAGTACTTC
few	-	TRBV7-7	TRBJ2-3	CAIGWGPDTQYF	TGTGCTATAGGTTGGGGTCCGGATACGCAGTATTTT
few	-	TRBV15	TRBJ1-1	CATSRGIGMNTEAFF	TGTGCCACCAGCAGAGGTATCGGAATGAACACTGAAGCTTTCTTT
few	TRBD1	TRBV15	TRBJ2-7	CATSPKWDSYEQYF	TGTGCCACCAGCCCCAAGTGGGACAGCTACGAGCAGTACTTC
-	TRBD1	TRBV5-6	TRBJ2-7	CASSSQDRLVNEQYF	TGTGCCAGCAGCTCCCAGGACAGGCTTGTCAACGAGCAGTACTTC
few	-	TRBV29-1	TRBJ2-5	CSVVAGAGWETQYF	TGCAGCGTCGTGGCGGGGGCGGGATGGGAGACCCAGTACTTC
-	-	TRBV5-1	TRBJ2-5	CASSFHETQYF	TGCGCCAGCAGCTTTCATGAGACCCAGTACTTC
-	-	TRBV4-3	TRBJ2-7	CASSQAQAGSSSYEQYF	TGCGCCAGCAGCCAAGCCCAGGCAGGGAGTTCCTCCTACGAGCAGTACTTC
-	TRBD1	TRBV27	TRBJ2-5	CASSDRGEETQYF	TGTGCCAGCAGCGACAGGGGAGAAGAGACCCAGTACTTC
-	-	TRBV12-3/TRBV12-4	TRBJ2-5	CASTAPHGPQETQYF	TGTGCCAGCACCGCACCCCACGGACCGCAAGAGACCCAGTACTTC
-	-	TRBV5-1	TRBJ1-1	CASSLVGGATEAFF	TGCGCCAGCAGCTTGGTCGGGGGCGCGACTGAAGCTTTCTTT
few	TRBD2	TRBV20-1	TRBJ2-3	CSARGLAGTDTQYF	TGCAGTGCTAGAGGGCTAGCGGGGACAGATACGCAGTATTTT
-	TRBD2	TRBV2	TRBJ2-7	CASSETGTRAEQYF	TGTGCCAGCAGCGAGACCGGGACTAGAGCCGAGCAGTACTTC
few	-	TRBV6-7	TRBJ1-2	CASSYSGRGRTYGYTF	TGTGCCAGCAGTTACTCGGGCAGGGGAAGGACCTATGGCTACACCTTC
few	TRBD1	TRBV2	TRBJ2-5	CASSYDRGQETQYF	TGTGCCAGCAGCTACGACAGGGGCCAAGAGACCCAGTACTTC
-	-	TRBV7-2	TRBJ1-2	CASSLEAGDYGYTF	TGTGCCAGCAGTTTAGAGGCAGGGGACTATGGCTACACCTTC
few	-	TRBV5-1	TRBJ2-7	CASSLLQGNNEQYF	TGCGCCAGCAGCTTGCTACAGGGTAACAACGAGCAGTACTTC
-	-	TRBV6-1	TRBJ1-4	CASSEGRSNEKLFF	TGTGCCAGCAGTGAGGGACGGTCTAATGAAAAACTGTTTTTT
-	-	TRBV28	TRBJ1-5	CASSLDGHQPQHF	TGTGCCAGCAGTTTAGATGGACATCAGCCCCAGCATTTT
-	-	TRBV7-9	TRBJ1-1	CASSMMSLNTEAFF	TGTGCCAGCAGCATGATGTCACTAAACACTGAAGCTTTCTTT
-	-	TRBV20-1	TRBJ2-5	CSARIGETQYF	TGCAGTGCTAGAATCGGAGAGACCCAGTACTTC
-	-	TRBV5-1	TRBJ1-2	CASSSGQTLYGYTF	TGCGCCAGCAGCTCAGGACAGACTCTCTATGGCTACACCTTC
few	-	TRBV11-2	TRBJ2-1	CASSPTRDGTYNEQFF	TGTGCCAGCAGCCCCACTCGGGACGGGACCTACAATGAGCAGTTCTTC
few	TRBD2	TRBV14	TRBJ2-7	CASGHGRFPSYEQYF	TGCGCCAGCGGTCACGGGAGGTTCCCGTCCTACGAGCAGTACTTC
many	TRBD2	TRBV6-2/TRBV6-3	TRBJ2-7	CASSYDAGAYEQYF	TGTGCCAGCAGTTACGATGCGGGGGCCTACGAGCAGTACTTC
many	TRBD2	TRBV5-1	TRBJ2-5	CASSLTSGQETQYF	TGTGCCAGCAGCTTGACTAGCGGACAAGAGACCCAGTACTTC
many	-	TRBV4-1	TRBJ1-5	CASSQVDLNQPQHF	TGCGCCAGCAGCCAAGTCGACCTCAATCAGCCCCAGCATTTT
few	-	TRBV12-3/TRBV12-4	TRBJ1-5	CASSRGSGSQPQHF	TGTGCCAGCAGTCGAGGTTCGGGGAGTCAGCCCCAGCATTTT
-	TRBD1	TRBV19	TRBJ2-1	CASSMGTGKVNEQFF	TGTGCCAGTAGTATGGGGACAGGGAAAGTGAATGAGCAGTTCTTC
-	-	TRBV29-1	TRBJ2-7	CSVVDRSYEQYF	TGCAGCGTTGTGGACCGCTCCTACGAGCAGTACTTC